This T cell receptor (beta chain) was sequenced for a study of control samples from healthy donors and cancer patients. Germline V gene data show CDR1 as SGHTA and CDR2 as FQGNSA. This CDR3 comprises 14 residues. V was pared by 2 bases and J by 5 bases, with 11 bases between. Sequencing used immunoSEQ multiplex PCR; TCRdb keeps in-frame clones, though not all of them. The profile shows around 100,000 clones, about nine tenths of them singletons. This clone was seen only once. The V gene is TRBV7-2, the J gene TRBJ2-3; D not certain. The specimen sequenced was blood. The sequence was collected from a human donor in good health. The donor label of this sample is uncertain. The CDR3 nucleotides read TGTGCCAGCAGCTTAACTCCCATCGTAGATACGCAGTATTTT. Residues: CASSLTPIVDTQYF. Combining the CDR3 with reference TRBV7-2 and TRBJ2-3 gives the whole variable domain GAGVSQSPSNKVTEKGKDVELRCDPISGHTALYWYRQSLGQGLEFLIYFQGNSAPDKSGLPSDRFSAERTGGSVSTLTIQRTQQEDSAVYLCASSLTPIVDTQYFGPGTRLTVL.